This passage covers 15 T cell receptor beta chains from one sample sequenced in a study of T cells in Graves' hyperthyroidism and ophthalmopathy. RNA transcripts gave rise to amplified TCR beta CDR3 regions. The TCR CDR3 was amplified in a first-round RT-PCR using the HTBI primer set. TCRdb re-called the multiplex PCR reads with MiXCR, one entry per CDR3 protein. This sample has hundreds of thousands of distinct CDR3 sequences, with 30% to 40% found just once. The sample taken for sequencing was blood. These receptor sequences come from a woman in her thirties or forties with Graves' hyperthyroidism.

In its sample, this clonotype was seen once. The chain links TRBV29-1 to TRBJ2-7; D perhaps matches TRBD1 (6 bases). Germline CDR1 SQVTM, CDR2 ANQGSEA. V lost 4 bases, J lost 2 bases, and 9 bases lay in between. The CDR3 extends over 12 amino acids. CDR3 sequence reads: CSVGGRTYEQYF. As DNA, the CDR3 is TGCAGCGTTGGGGGGCGAACCTACGAGCAGTACTTC.

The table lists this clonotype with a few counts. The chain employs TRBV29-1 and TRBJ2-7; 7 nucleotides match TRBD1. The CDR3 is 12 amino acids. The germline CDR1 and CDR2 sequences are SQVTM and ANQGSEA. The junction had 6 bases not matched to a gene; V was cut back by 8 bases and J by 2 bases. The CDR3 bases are TGCAGCACCGGACAGGACCCCTACGAGCAGTACTTC. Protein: CSTGQDPYEQYF.

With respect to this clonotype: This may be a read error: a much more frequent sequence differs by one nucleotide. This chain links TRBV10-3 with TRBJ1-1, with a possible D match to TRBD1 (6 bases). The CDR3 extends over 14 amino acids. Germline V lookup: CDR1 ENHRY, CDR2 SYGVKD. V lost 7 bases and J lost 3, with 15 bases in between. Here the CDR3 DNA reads TGTGCCATCACCGCTGGGGGGGCGGACACTGAAGCTTTCTTT. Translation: CAITAGGADTEAFF.

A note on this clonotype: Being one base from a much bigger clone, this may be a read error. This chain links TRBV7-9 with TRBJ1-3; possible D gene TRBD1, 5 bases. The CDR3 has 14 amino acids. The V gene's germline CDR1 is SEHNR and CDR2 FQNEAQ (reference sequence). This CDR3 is CASSLEGSGNTVYF. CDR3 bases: TGTGCCAGCAGCTTAGAGGGGTCTGGAAACACCGTATATTTT.

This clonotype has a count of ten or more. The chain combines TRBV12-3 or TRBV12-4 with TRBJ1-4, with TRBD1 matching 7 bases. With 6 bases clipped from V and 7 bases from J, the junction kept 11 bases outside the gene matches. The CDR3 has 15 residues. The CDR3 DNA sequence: TGTGCCAGCAGCCGGCGACAGGGTGACGGTGAAAAACTGTTTTTT. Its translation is CASSRRQGDGEKLFF.

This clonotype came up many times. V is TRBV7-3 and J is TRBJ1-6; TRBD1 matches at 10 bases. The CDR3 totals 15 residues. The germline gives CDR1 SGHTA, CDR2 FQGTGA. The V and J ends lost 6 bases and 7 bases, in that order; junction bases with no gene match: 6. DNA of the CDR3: TGTGCCAGCAGTCCAACGGGACAGGGGAATTCACCCCTCCACTTT. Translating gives CASSPTGQGNSPLHF.

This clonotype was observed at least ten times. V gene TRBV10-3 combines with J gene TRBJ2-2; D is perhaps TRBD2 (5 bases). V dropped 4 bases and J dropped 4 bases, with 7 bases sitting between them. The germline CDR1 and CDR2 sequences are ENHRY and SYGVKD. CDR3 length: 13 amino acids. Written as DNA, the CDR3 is TGTGCCATCAGTGTGGGGAGCACCGGGGAGCTGTTTTTT. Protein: CAISVGSTGELFF.

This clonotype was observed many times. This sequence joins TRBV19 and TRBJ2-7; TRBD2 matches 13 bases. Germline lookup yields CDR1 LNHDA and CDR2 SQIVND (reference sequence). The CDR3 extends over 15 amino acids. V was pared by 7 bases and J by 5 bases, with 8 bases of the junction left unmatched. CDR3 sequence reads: CASNRGTSGIHEQYF. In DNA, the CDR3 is TGTGCCAGTAACAGGGGGACTAGCGGGATCCACGAGCAGTACTTC. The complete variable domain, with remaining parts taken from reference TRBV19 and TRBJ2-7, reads DGGITQSPKYLFRKEGQNVTLSCEQNLNHDAMYWYRQDPGQGLRLIYYSQIVNDFQKGDIAEGYSVSREKKESFPLTVTSAQKNPTAFYLCASNRGTSGIHEQYFGPGTRLTVT.

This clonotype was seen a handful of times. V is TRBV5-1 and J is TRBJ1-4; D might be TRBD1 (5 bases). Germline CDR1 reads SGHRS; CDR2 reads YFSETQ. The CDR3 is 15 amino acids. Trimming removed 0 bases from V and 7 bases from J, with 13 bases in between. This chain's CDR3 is CASSLEGARGEKLFF. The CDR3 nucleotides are TGCGCCAGCAGCTTGGAAGGGGCGCGAGGTGAAAAACTGTTTTTT.

CDR3 nucleotides: TGTGCCAGCAGTTCAGTAAAGGCAAACTATGGCTACACCTTC. Residues: CASSSVKANYGYTF. J is TRBJ1-2 and V is TRBV6-2 or TRBV6-3; the D is unclear. Trimming cost V 4 bases and J 2 bases, with 11 bases left between them. This CDR3 comprises 14 residues. Germline CDR1 MNHEY, CDR2 SVGEGT.

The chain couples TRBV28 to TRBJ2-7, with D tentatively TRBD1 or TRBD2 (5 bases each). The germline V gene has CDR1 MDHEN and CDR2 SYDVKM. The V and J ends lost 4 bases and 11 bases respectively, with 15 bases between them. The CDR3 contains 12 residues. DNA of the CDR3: TGTGCCAGCAGTTCAGCAGGGAAGGGAGAGTACTTC. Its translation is CASSSAGKGEYF.

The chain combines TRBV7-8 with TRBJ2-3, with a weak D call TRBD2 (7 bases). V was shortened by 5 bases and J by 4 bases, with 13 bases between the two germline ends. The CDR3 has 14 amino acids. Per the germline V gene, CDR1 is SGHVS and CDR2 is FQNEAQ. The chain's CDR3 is CASSARGGADTQYF. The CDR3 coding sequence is TGTGCCAGCAGCGCAAGGGGGGGTGCAGATACGCAGTATTTT.

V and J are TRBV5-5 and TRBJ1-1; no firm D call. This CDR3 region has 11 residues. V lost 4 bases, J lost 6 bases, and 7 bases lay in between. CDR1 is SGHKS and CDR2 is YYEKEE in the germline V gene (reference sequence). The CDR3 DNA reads TGTGCCAGCAGCCCTTCCGCTGAAGCTTTCTTT. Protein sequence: CASSPSAEAFF.

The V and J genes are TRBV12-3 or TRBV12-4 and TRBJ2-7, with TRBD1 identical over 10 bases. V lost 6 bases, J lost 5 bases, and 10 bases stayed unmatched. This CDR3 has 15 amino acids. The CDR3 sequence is CASSPRQGARHEQYF. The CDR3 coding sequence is TGTGCCAGCAGCCCGCGACAGGGGGCTCGCCACGAGCAGTACTTC.

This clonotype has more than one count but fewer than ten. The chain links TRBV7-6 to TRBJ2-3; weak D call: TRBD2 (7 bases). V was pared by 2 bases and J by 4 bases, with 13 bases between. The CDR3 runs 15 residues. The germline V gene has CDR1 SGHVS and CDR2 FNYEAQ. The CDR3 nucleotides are TGTGCCAGCAGCTTATGGGGGGGCCACGCAGATACGCAGTATTTT. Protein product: CASSLWGGHADTQYF.